This TCR beta chain comes out of a study of control samples from healthy donors and cancer patients. CDR1 and CDR2 (germline): LNHDA, SQIVND (reference sequence). This CDR3 region has 13 residues. Trimming took 5 bases from V and 2 from J, leaving 10 bases between them. Here immunoSEQ multiplex PCR was the method, and the copy in TCRdb shows in-frame clones only, minus some. The sample includes about 98,000 clones, 92% of them seen just once. The clonotype was recovered from a woman aged 18-29 years in good health. This rearrangement joins TRBV19 to TRBJ2-7; D perhaps matches TRBD2 (5 bases). Sequencing was done on a sample of blood. In DNA form, the CDR3 reads TGTGCCAGTAGTCAGGAGGCCGCCTACGAGCAGTACTTC. It codes for CASSQEAAYEQYF.